The T cell receptor (beta chain) described here comes from a study of shared clonotypes between healthy human individuals. Findings of the study overall: Researchers sampled only blood; tissue repertoires likely differ.

Concerning this clone itself: Antigen specificity is unknown.

Genomic DNA from each subset was divided evenly over several immunoSEQ plates. The repertoire was sequenced with immunoSEQ multiplex PCR; TCRdb's copy has only in-frame clones and lacks some. The sample consists of around 430,000 clones, around 79% of them appearing once. Germline V gene sequence: CDR1 SGHRS, CDR2 YFSETQ. V was clipped by 0 bases and J by 1 base, with 10 bases between them. The length of the CDR3 is 16 residues. The V gene is TRBV5-1, the J gene TRBJ1-4; D remains ambiguous. The material sequenced was PBMCs. The receptor comes from a woman aged 40-49 years in good health. Some clones in this sample may be carry-over from other donors' samples. The CDR3 region is CASSLASGVTNEKLFF. In DNA, the CDR3 is TGCGCCAGCAGCTTGGCTTCCGGGGTAACTAATGAAAAACTGTTTTTT.